The TCR beta chain described here comes from a study of a mutant IDH1 vaccine in newly diagnosed glioma. Study background: Administration of eight vaccinations to patients took place in weeks 1, 3, 5, 7, 11, 15, 19, 23. Most patients had received both radiotherapy and temozolomide, the prior options being radiotherapy, temozolomide, or both. General study points: Immune responses arising from the vaccine appeared in more than 90% of patients.

The method was immunoSEQ multiplex PCR; TCRdb's version includes in-frame clones alone and lacks a portion of them. The sample gives about 54,000 clones, 80% to 90% of which show up once; roughly 1.5% is in the top ten. CDR3 size: 15 residues. After removal of 5 bases from V and 0 bases from J, the junction contained 7 bases not matched to a gene. Germline V CDR1 and CDR2: SGHTA, FQGNSA. Time point specified: week 23, last vaccination. A single vaccine dose contained 300 ug of mutant IDH1 20-mer peptide, and topical imiquimod was used with it. About this clone itself: Its antigen is unidentified.

The rearrangement uses TRBV7-2 and TRBJ2-7; 7 bases match TRBD2. The input for sequencing was PBMCs, taken from a glioma patient whose treatment included an IDH1 peptide vaccine. This TCR came from a man aged 35-49 years with glioma. Written as DNA, the CDR3 is TGTGCCAGCAGCCCTCAGCGGGGTAGCTCCTACGAGCAGTACTTC. This translates into CASSPQRGSSYEQYF.